These 28 T cell receptor beta chains share one sample of origin, sequenced in a study of blood T cell repertoires in COVID-19. Profiling relied on immunoSEQ multiplex PCR, and the TCRdb table lists in-frame clones only, not all of them. The sample has under 120,000 clones; approximately 84% are singletons. The source material was peripheral blood. The source of these receptors is a human donor in a cohort sampled during active COVID-19.

The rearrangement uses TRBV10-3 and TRBJ1-2; D remains unclear. Germline lookup yields CDR1 ENHRY and CDR2 SYGVKD. With 11 bases removed from V and 3 bases from J, the gap between germline ends came to 13 bases. The CDR3 spans 12 residues. This CDR3 is CALQTEYYGYTF. CDR3 DNA: TGTGCCCTCCAAACGGAGTACTATGGCTACACCTTC.

The chain is built from TRBV3-1 (or the pseudogene TRBV3-2) and TRBJ2-3; TRBD2 is a possible D gene (6 bases). Trimming stripped 3 bases from V and 8 bases from J, with 12 bases between. This CDR3 region has 13 residues. Germline V gene data show CDR1 as LGHDT and CDR2 as YNNKEL (reference sequence). CDR3 amino acids: CASSQLTRGTQYF. The CDR3 DNA reads as TGTGCCAGCAGCCAGCTGACTAGGGGTACGCAGTATTTT.

The V and J genes are TRBV19 and TRBJ1-1, with D possibly being TRBD1 (6 bases). Trimming took off 3 bases at V and 6 bases at J, with 23 bases between the two ends. This CDR3 has 17 residues. From germline, CDR1 is LNHDA and CDR2 SQIVND (reference sequence). CDR3 in amino acids: CASSIGFTGRGSAEAFF. DNA of the CDR3: TGTGCCAGTAGTATCGGCTTCACAGGGAGAGGTAGCGCTGAAGCTTTCTTT.

This chain connects TRBV5-4 to TRBJ1-2; 11 bases align to TRBD1. Germline V gene data show CDR1 as SGHNT and CDR2 as YYREEE (reference sequence). The CDR3 runs to 15 residues. Trimming at V came to 3 bases and at J to 7 bases, leaving 8 bases not matched to a gene. CDR3 region: CASSSQGQGAVGYTF. The CDR3, as DNA: TGTGCCAGCAGCTCACAAGGACAGGGGGCTGTTGGCTACACCTTC.

The chain is built from TRBV9 and TRBJ1-1; tentatively, D is TRBD1 (6 bases). Trimming cost V 3 bases and J 11 bases, with 14 bases left between them. Germline V gene data show CDR1 as SGDLS and CDR2 as YYNGEE. The CDR3 extends over 12 amino acids. CDR3 loop: CASSALQGTAFF. The CDR3, as DNA: TGTGCCAGCAGCGCATTGCAGGGGACGGCTTTCTTT. Full variable domain (outside the CDR3, taken from reference TRBV9 and TRBJ1-1): DSGVTQTPKHLITATGQRVTLRCSPRSGDLSVYWYQQSLDQGLQFLIQYYNGEERAKGNILERFSAQQFPDLHSELNLSSLELGDSALYFCASSALQGTAFFGQGTRLTVV.

This clone was recorded only once. The chain employs TRBV15 and TRBJ2-6; 9 bases map to TRBD1. Germline V CDR1 and CDR2: LNHNV, YYDKDF (reference sequence). J gave up 0 bases and V 0 bases, and 15 bases lay outside the gene matches. This CDR3 comprises 22 residues. CDR3 DNA sequence: TGTGCCACCAGCAGAGATCGATTCGGGGGACAGGGTTACGTCTCTGGGGCCAACGTCCTGACTTTC. This codes for CATSRDRFGGQGYVSGANVLTF.

The chain has TRBV30 and TRBJ2-5; TRBD1 might be the D (7 bases). This CDR3 is built from 14 residues. V dropped 5 bases and J dropped 0 bases, with 13 bases sitting between them. Germline V gene lookup returns CDR1 GTSNPN and CDR2 SVGIG (reference sequence). The CDR3 DNA reads as TGTGCCTGGGGAGGGGACAGTTACCAAGAGACCCAGTACTTC. Residues: CAWGGDSYQETQYF.

V is TRBV7-9 and J is TRBJ2-1, with 10 bases matching TRBD1. V dropped 3 bases and J dropped 7; count of bases not matched to a gene: 6. The CDR3 runs to 15 residues. CDR1 is SEHNR and CDR2 is FQNEAQ in the germline V gene (reference sequence). The CDR3 nucleotides read TGTGCCAGCAGCTTCGGGACAGGGGCCCTAAATGAGCAGTTCTTC. Encoded protein: CASSFGTGALNEQFF.

This clone was seen a single time. The DNA for the CDR3 is TGTGCCAGCAGTGAAGCACGGGGATACACTGAAGCTTTCTTT. Translated: CASSEARGYTEAFF. The chain carries TRBV2 and TRBJ1-1; D remains unclear. Trimming removed 0 bases from V and 3 bases from J, with 8 bases in between. The CDR3 is 14 amino acids. The germline V gene has CDR1 SNHLY and CDR2 FYNNEI. The full variable domain, with the rest looked up from reference TRBV2 and TRBJ1-1, is EPEVTQTPSHQVTQMGQEVILRCVPISNHLYFYWYRQILGQKVEFLVSFYNNEISEKSEIFDDQFSVERPDGSNFTLKIRSTKLEDSAMYFCASSEARGYTEAFFGQGTRLTVV.

The chain joins TRBV18 to TRBJ2-3; 7 nucleotides line up with TRBD2. V trimming: 1 base; J trimming: 2 bases; junction bases outside the gene matches: 6. The CDR3 consists of 16 residues. Germline V gives CDR1 KGHSH, CDR2 LQKENI. CDR3 protein: CASSPLQAGNTDTQYF. The CDR3 DNA reads as TGTGCCAGCTCACCACTTCAAGCGGGAAACACAGATACGCAGTATTTT. The whole variable domain, filled in from reference TRBV18 and TRBJ2-3, reads NAGVMQNPRHLVRRRGQEARLRCSPMKGHSHVYWYRQLPEEGLKFMVYLQKENIIDESGMPKERFSAEFPKEGPSILRIQQVVRGDSAAYFCASSPLQAGNTDTQYFGPGTRLTVL.

CDR3: CATSGTAGVNTEAFF. The CDR3 DNA reads TGTGCCACCAGCGGAACGGCGGGGGTGAACACTGAAGCTTTCTTT. V and J are TRBV15 and TRBJ1-1, with a tentative D call TRBD1 (5 bases). V lost 5 bases and J 0 bases, leaving 13 bases between the germline ends. The CDR3 totals 15 residues. Germline V gene sequence: CDR1 LNHNV, CDR2 YYDKDF (reference sequence).

This clone was seen just once. The rearrangement uses TRBV2 and TRBJ2-3, with D perhaps TRBD2 (5 bases). Per the germline V gene, CDR1 is SNHLY and CDR2 is FYNNEI. CDR3 length equals 14 residues. Trimming pared 7 bases from V and 0 bases from J, leaving 11 bases between. Written as DNA, the CDR3 is TGTGCCAGCACTTATGCGGGTAGCACAGATACGCAGTATTTT. Its protein product is CASTYAGSTDTQYF.

V is TRBV5-1 and J is TRBJ2-7; weak D call: TRBD2 (7 bases). Trimming shortened V by 4 bases and J by 2 bases, and 16 bases separated the two germline ends. The CDR3 consists of 15 residues. Germline V gives CDR1 SGHRS, CDR2 YFSETQ. The CDR3: CASSPGGGGTYEQYF. The DNA for the CDR3 is TGCGCCAGCAGCCCGGGGGGAGGGGGAACCTACGAGCAGTACTTC.

The V call is TRBV2, the J call TRBJ2-2, with D perhaps TRBD1 (6 bases). Germline CDR1 and CDR2: SNHLY and FYNNEI. Trimming removed 6 bases from V and 2 bases from J, with 13 bases in between. This CDR3 comprises 15 residues. CDR3 in DNA: TGTGCCAGCAGGAAACAGGGTCTTAACACCGGGGAGCTGTTTTTT. This gives the protein CASRKQGLNTGELFF.

V usage is TRBV6-6 and J usage is TRBJ1-5; TRBD1 matches at 8 bases. This CDR3 is built from 16 residues. Losses at the gene ends were 4 bases for V and 3 bases for J; bases not matched to a gene: 8. CDR1 MNHNY and CDR2 SVGAGI come from the germline V gene (reference sequence). CDR3 sequence reads: CASSSSGTGPNQPQHF. DNA of the CDR3: TGTGCCAGCAGTTCTTCCGGGACAGGCCCCAATCAGCCCCAGCATTTT.

The CDR3 reads CASRGQGTSYNSPLHF. The CDR3 coding sequence is TGCGCCAGCAGAGGACAGGGTACCTCCTATAATTCACCCCTCCACTTT. This chain uses TRBV10-2 with TRBJ1-6; 8 bases are a match to TRBD1. Germline V gene data show CDR1 as WSHSY and CDR2 as SAAADI. There are 16 residues in the CDR3. The V segment lost 6 bases and the J segment 0 bases; nucleotides outside the gene matches: 4.

This chain links TRBV12-5 with TRBJ1-1; D is undetermined. Germline-derived CDR1 and CDR2 are LGHNT and FRNRAP. CDR3 size: 16 residues. Trimming cost V 1 base and J 2 bases, with 14 bases left between them. The CDR3 DNA reads as TGTGCTAGTGGTTTGGGGTACCCGGAGCCTAACACTGAAGCTTTCTTT. Protein sequence: CASGLGYPEPNTEAFF.

This clone has just a few counts. The genes are TRBV4-3 and TRBJ2-2; the D gene is possibly TRBD2 (6 bases). The germline V gene encodes CDR1 LGHNA and CDR2 YSLEER. CDR3 size: 14 residues. V gave up 1 base and J gave up 6 bases, with 9 bases separating them. CDR3 residues: CASSQGDFPGELFF. CDR3 in DNA: TGCGCCAGCAGCCAAGGGGACTTCCCCGGGGAGCTGTTTTTT.

This clone was counted between two and nine times. This rearrangement joins TRBV19 to TRBJ1-3, with D hard to call. V gave up 4 bases and J gave up 0 bases, with 13 bases separating them. This CDR3 region has 16 residues. The germline CDR1 and CDR2 sequences are LNHDA and SQIVND (reference sequence). CDR3 DNA: TGTGCCAGTAGTAGACCAGGCCCCATCTCTGGAAACACCATATATTTT. The encoded protein is CASSRPGPISGNTIYF.

The gene calls are TRBV7-9 and TRBJ1-1, with TRBD1 matching over 7 bases. J lost 7 bases, V lost 6 bases, and 11 bases had no gene match. The CDR3 is made up of 14 amino acids. Germline CDR1 reads SEHNR; CDR2 reads FQNEAQ (reference sequence). CDR3 nucleotide sequence: TGTGCCAGCAGTTTTACGAACCGGGACAGTGAAGCTTTCTTT. Its protein product is CASSFTNRDSEAFF.

The chain carries TRBV28 and TRBJ1-1, with D hard to call. The ends were cut back, 3 bases at V and 11 bases at J, with 10 bases in the middle. The CDR3 consists of 11 residues. Germline V gene lookup returns CDR1 MDHEN and CDR2 SYDVKM. The chain's CDR3 is CASSFSREAFF. For the CDR3, the DNA is TGTGCCAGCAGTTTTAGCCGTGAGGCTTTCTTT.

The chain couples TRBV28 to TRBJ1-4, with D possibly TRBD1 on 6 matching bases. The ends were cut back, 6 bases at V and 5 bases at J, with 16 bases in the middle. Germline-derived CDR1 and CDR2 are MDHEN and SYDVKM. CDR3 length: 15 residues. The CDR3 DNA sequence: TGTGCCAGCAGACTTAACAGGGTAACGAATGAAAAACTGTTTTTT. Amino acid sequence: CASRLNRVTNEKLFF.

V is TRBV27 and J is TRBJ2-3; D gene unclear. The CDR3 consists of 13 residues. From germline, CDR1 is MNHEY and CDR2 SMNVEV (reference sequence). V was trimmed by 2 bases and J by 1 base, leaving 4 bases between them. The CDR3 DNA sequence: TGTGCCAGCAGTTTAGAGCGCACAGATACGCAGTATTTT. Protein: CASSLERTDTQYF.

The rearrangement joins TRBV5-1 to TRBJ2-1; perhaps TRBD2 as D (5 bases). The CDR3 loop spans 15 amino acids. V lost 5 bases and J lost 0, with 12 bases in between. CDR1 and CDR2 from the germline V gene are SGHRS and YFSETQ. The CDR3 sequence: CASRYTDSSYNEQFF. The CDR3 DNA reads as TGCGCCAGCAGATATACGGACTCCTCCTACAATGAGCAGTTCTTC.

The chain joins TRBV18 to TRBJ2-3; 13 bases agree with TRBD2. Per germline, CDR1 KGHSH and CDR2 LQKENI. The CDR3 is 16 residues long. After removal of 5 bases from V and 5 bases from J, the junction contained 7 bases not matched to a gene. CDR3 nucleotide sequence: TGTGCCAGCTCAGGACGACTAGCGGGAGGTGGAGATACGCAGTATTTT. Protein: CASSGRLAGGGDTQYF.

The J gene is TRBJ1-5, the V gene TRBV6-5; unclear D gene. This CDR3 has 13 residues. Trimming stripped 6 bases from V and 4 bases from J, with 10 bases between. Germline V gives CDR1 MNHEY, CDR2 SVGAGI. CDR3 coding DNA: TGTGCCAGCAGCCGGACTGAAAATCAGCCCCAGCATTTT. This codes for CASSRTENQPQHF.

This clone was detected only a few times. Here the CDR3 DNA reads TGTGCCAGCAGCTTTGGAACGGGGTCTCTAGACGAGCAGTACTTC. Its protein product is CASSFGTGSLDEQYF. This chain joins TRBV5-4 and TRBJ2-7; TRBD2 is a possible D gene (5 bases). Germline CDR1 and CDR2: SGHNT and YYREEE (reference sequence). The CDR3 has 15 amino acids. The V end lost 2 bases, the J end lost 5 bases, and 17 bases lay between the germline ends.

J is TRBJ2-3 and V is TRBV29-1; 10 bases align to TRBD1. In germline, CDR1 is SQVTM, CDR2 ANQGSEA. The CDR3 sequence is 15 residues long. With 6 bases clipped from V and 2 bases from J, the junction kept 8 bases outside the gene matches. This chain's CDR3 is CSVSSGQGYTDTQYF. The CDR3 DNA sequence: TGCAGCGTCAGCTCGGGACAGGGGTACACAGATACGCAGTATTTT.